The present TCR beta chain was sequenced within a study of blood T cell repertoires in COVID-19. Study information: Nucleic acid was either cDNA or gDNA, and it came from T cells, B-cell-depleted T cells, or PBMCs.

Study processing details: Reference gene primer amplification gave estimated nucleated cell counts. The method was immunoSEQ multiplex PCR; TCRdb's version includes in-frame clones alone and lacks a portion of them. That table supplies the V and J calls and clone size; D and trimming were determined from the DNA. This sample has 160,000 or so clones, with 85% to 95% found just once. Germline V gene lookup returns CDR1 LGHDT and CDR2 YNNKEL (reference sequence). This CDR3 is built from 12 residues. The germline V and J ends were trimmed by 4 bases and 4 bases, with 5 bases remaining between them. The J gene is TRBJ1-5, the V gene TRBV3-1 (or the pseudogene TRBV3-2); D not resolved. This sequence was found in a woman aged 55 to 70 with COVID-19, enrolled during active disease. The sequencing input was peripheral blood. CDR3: CASSLQNQPQHF. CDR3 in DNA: TGTGCCAGCAGCCTACAGAATCAGCCCCAGCATTTT.